Following are 11 T cell receptor beta chains from one sample sequenced in a study of T cell responses to AZD1222 COVID-19 vaccine. TCRdb's copy holds only in-frame clones and misses some; the assay was immunoSEQ multiplex PCR. In the table there are more than 120,000 clones, roughly 89% of which are singletons. The material was peripheral blood, obtained 28 days after the second AZD1222 dose. These receptors all stem from an adult who received the AZD1222 COVID-19 vaccine.

V gene TRBV12-3 or TRBV12-4 combines with J gene TRBJ2-7; D not certain. The CDR3 contains 11 residues. Between the trimmed V and J ends, which lost 5 bases and 3 bases, there was a span of 5 bases. The CDR3 spells CASSIFYEQYF. CDR3 DNA: TGTGCCAGCAGTATCTTCTACGAGCAGTACTTC.

The chain recombines TRBV30 with TRBJ2-7; TRBD2 is a possible D gene (6 bases). This CDR3 has 16 residues. Germline V gene lookup returns CDR1 GTSNPN and CDR2 SVGIG (reference sequence). V lost 5 bases, J lost 0 bases, and 20 bases lay in between. CDR3 region: CAWATLKGLSSYEQYF. The CDR3 nucleotides are TGTGCCTGGGCTACCCTAAAGGGACTTAGCTCCTACGAGCAGTACTTC.

On this clone itself: The sample has other DNA sequences that encode this CDR3 too. The chain employs TRBV11-2 and TRBJ2-5; D is unclear. The length of the CDR3 is 11 residues. Trimming stripped 1 base from V and 5 bases from J, with 2 bases between. Per the germline V gene, CDR1 is SGHAT and CDR2 is FQNNGV. The CDR3 reads CASSLGETQYF. For the CDR3, the DNA is TGTGCCAGCAGCTTAGGTGAGACCCAGTACTTC.

The rearrangement uses TRBV11-2 and TRBJ2-1; 8 nucleotides align to TRBD2. Germline V gene lookup returns CDR1 SGHAT and CDR2 FQNNGV. The CDR3 length is 16 residues. After removal of 0 bases from V and 4 bases from J, the junction contained 5 bases not matched to a gene. CDR3: CASSLEVAGSYNEQFF. The DNA of the CDR3 is TGTGCCAGCAGCTTAGAAGTAGCGGGATCGTACAATGAGCAGTTCTTC.

This chain joins TRBV20-1 and TRBJ2-7; 9 bases match TRBD2. The ends lost 3 bases at V and 3 bases at J; junction bases unmatched: 6. The CDR3 consists of 14 residues. Germline V CDR1 and CDR2: DFQATT, SNEGSKA (reference sequence). The CDR3 region is CSASIAGADYEQYF. The CDR3 region has the DNA TGCAGTGCTAGTATAGCGGGAGCGGACTACGAGCAGTACTTC.

The CDR3 DNA is TGCGCCAGCAGCCAAGATTGGGGACTAGCGGGAGGATTCTACGAGCAGTACTTC. The encoded protein is CASSQDWGLAGGFYEQYF. This rearrangement joins TRBV4-3 to TRBJ2-7, with 15 bases matching TRBD2. Trimming cost V 0 bases and J 3 bases; bases outside gene matches: 6. The CDR3 is 18 residues long. Looked up from germline, CDR1 is LGHNA and CDR2 is YSLEER.

This clone is a singleton in its sample. This chain joins TRBV4-2 and TRBJ1-2, with D perhaps TRBD1 (5 bases). CDR3 length equals 17 residues. V was clipped by 0 bases and J by 2 bases, with 16 bases between them. CDR1 and CDR2 (germline): LGHNA, YNFKEQ. CDR3 in amino acids: CASSQDRRGEGNYGYTF. The CDR3 nucleotides are TGTGCCAGCAGCCAAGATCGTCGGGGGGAGGGGAACTATGGCTACACCTTC.

This clone was picked up one time. The chain recombines TRBV7-9 with TRBJ2-5; 8 bases fit TRBD1. V lost 1 base, J lost 4 bases, and 8 bases stayed unmatched. Germline V CDR1 and CDR2: SEHNR, FQNEAQ (reference sequence). This CDR3 is 16 amino acids long. The DNA of the CDR3 is TGTGCCAGCAGCTTAGGTGGACAGGGTACGCGAGAGACCCAGTACTTC. This translates into CASSLGGQGTRETQYF.

This rearrangement joins TRBV5-1 to TRBJ2-3; 9 positions match TRBD1. J gave up 0 bases and V 5 bases, and 4 bases lay outside the gene matches. Germline CDR1 reads SGHRS; CDR2 reads YFSETQ. The CDR3 loop spans 15 amino acids. CDR3 region: CASSSGTGSTDTQYF. The CDR3 bases are TGCGCCAGCAGTTCCGGGACAGGGAGCACAGATACGCAGTATTTT.

The J gene is TRBJ2-1, the V gene TRBV5-1; D is perhaps TRBD2 (6 bases). Deletions cut 4 bases from V and 10 bases from J, with 21 bases between. The CDR3 totals 15 residues. The germline gives CDR1 SGHRS, CDR2 YFSETQ. The CDR3 coding sequence is TGCGCCAGCAGCCCGGGACTGCGGCCGGAGGGGGAGCAGTTCTTC. It is translated as CASSPGLRPEGEQFF.

The chain joins TRBV9 to TRBJ1-5; D gene uncertain. The CDR3 contains 14 residues. Trimming removed 0 bases at V and 6 bases at J, with 10 bases between. Germline CDR1 and CDR2: SGDLS and YYNGEE. In nucleotides, the CDR3 is TGTGCCAGCAGCGTAGATGTGGCCGGTCAGCCCCAGCATTTT. This gives the protein CASSVDVAGQPQHF. The variable domain in full, with the rest retrieved from reference TRBV9 and TRBJ1-5, is DSGVTQTPKHLITATGQRVTLRCSPRSGDLSVYWYQQSLDQGLQFLIQYYNGEERAKGNILERFSAQQFPDLHSELNLSSLELGDSALYFCASSVDVAGQPQHFGDGTRLSIL.